This TCR beta chain was sequenced in a study of shared clonotypes between healthy human individuals (dated by TCRdb to 2018 to 2021). Some background on the complete study: A couple of women and a few men aged 18 to 49 years were included in the cohort. Per donor, three plates each were used for CD4 naive and CD4 memory, two for CD8 naive, and one for CD8 memory. The study deeply sequenced blood TCR repertoires of five healthy adults to estimate repertoire size and the extent of clonotype sharing between individuals. To increase sequencing depth and limit assay-specific biases, different laboratories used diverse techniques to prepare libraries and sequence TCR repertoires. Leukapheresis yielded between about 0.94 and 10 billion PBMCs per donor. The paper's findings and limits, for the study overall: Based on pairwise subsampling, the degree of clonotype sharing among donors was expected to be affected by sequencing depth. Naive subsets generally had larger estimated clonotype richness than memory subsets did. Rarefaction of sorted-subset datasets indicated incomplete sequencing despite the large sequencing depth. Compared with non-shared clonotypes, the clonotypes found in all four sorted-subset donors had higher generation probabilities. Because the study included only a small number of donors, the genetic and exposure-history diversity represented was limited. When four donors were compared, the shared fraction of clonotypes was around 5.1% for naive CD4, more than 3% for naive CD8, 2.3% for memory CD4, and less than 0.45% for memory CD8. Sampling was restricted to blood, and TCR repertoires in tissue are likely to differ from TCR repertoires in blood.

The germline V and J ends show losses of 5 bases and 5 bases respectively, and no gene match explains 15 bases of the junction. Spanning cysteine to phenylalanine, the CDR3 consists of 17 amino acids. Of the read, only the CDR3 DNA is kept; its 51 bases are in frame from base 1. The germline V gene encodes CDR1 MNHEY and CDR2 SMNVEV (reference sequence). Using the deep immunoSEQ assay, multiplex PCR amplified TCR CDR3 regions from genomic DNA. Genomic DNA extracted from each cell subset was distributed evenly over all wells of several immunoSEQ 96-well plates, and each plate served as one replicate. For sorted subsets, about 0.2 ug genomic DNA, equal to 30,000 or so T cell genomes, was loaded into each replicate PCR. Purified libraries were measured with a Qubit 3.0 fluorometer, size-checked on a Bioanalyzer 2100, and measured again with the KAPA Library Quantification kit. A separate single-read 150-cycle Illumina NextSeq 550 flow cell was used to sequence each immunoSEQ 96-well plate. The study's own analysis went as follows. Because the immunoSEQ output included only junctional sequences and no quality scores, the filtering could not be the same as the filtering used for full-length reads. To assign V/J genes and CDR3, sequences were annotated against IMGT germline references using PyIR, a Python wrapper for IgBLAST v1.9. Reads were removed for weak V/J assignments (E-value above 1e-6), missing CDR3, stop codons, out-of-frame junctions, or ambiguous translated residues. V3J clonotypes were defined as sequences sharing an identical inferred V gene, J gene, and CDR3 amino acid sequence. To compute the percentage overlap between repertoires, the number of shared unique clonotypes was divided by the size of the smaller repertoire. Repertoire richness was assessed with RTK rarefaction, the Chao1 estimator, and Recon v2.1 estimates of unobserved clonotypes. OLGA was used to compute generation probabilities for all TCRbeta clonotypes that the gDNA method yielded from a handful of donors. Imported from immuneACCESS, the table was reduced by TCRdb to in-frame sequences with V and J called. These copies leave out some clones; in studies compared against another copy, an unresolved V gene accounts for under half, and the cause of the remainder is not known. The DNA gave D and trimming, while V, J and clone size come from that table. The sample data list about 2.1 million clones, and approximately 92% of these were observed just once. The ten largest make up about 1.6% of the sample.

As for this clone: It lacks a known antigen. No much larger clone exists at a distance of one base, and base qualities are not known.

CD8 naive samples were CD45RO-negative cells positively selected for CCR7, giving a CD45RA+CCR7+ population that excluded TemRA cells. The donors were healthy, HIV-negative adults with no recently reported acute infections or vaccinations. Every donor was a Caucasian adult residing in Nashville, Tennessee, USA. Blood was collected by leukapheresis, and PBMCs were isolated by Ficoll-Histopaque density gradient centrifugation and then cryopreserved in liquid nitrogen vapor phase. Purity and quantity of every magnetically sorted T cell population were checked by analytical flow cytometry. Genomic DNA was isolated from each sorted fraction and quantified by UV absorbance on a Nanodrop 2000c.

The clonotype originates from a man aged 18 to 29 in good health. Some clones in this sample may be carry-over from other donors' samples. In this chain, TRBV27 is recombined with TRBJ2-5, and 9 junction bases match TRBD1. The sequencing input was naive CD8+ T cells from PBMCs. The cell subset or site label, read with the paper, signifies: CD45RA+CCR7+. The nucleotide sequence is given as TGTGCCAGCAGTCCCAGATACAGGGGGCGCGAAAGGGAGACCCAGTACTTC. Translated, this gives CASSPRYRGRERETQYF.